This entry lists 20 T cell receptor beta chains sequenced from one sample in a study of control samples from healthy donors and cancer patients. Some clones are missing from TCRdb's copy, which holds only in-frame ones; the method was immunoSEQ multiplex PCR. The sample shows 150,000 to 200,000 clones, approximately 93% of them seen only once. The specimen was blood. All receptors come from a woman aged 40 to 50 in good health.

Written as DNA, the CDR3 is TGTGCCACCAGTGATTTCCCTCGCGGGGACGATCAAGAGACCCAGTACTTC. Translation: CATSDFPRGDDQETQYF. The genes are TRBV24-1 and TRBJ2-5, with D perhaps TRBD2 (6 bases). CDR3 size: 17 residues. Trimming removed 1 base from V and 2 bases from J, with 16 bases in between. In germline, CDR1 is KGHDR, CDR2 SFDVKD.

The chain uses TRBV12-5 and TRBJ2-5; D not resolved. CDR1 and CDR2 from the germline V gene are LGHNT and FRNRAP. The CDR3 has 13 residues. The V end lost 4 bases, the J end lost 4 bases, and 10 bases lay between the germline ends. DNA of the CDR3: TGTGCTAGTGGTTCAAGCCTGGCAGAGACCCAGTACTTC. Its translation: CASGSSLAETQYF. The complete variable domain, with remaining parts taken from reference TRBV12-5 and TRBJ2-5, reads DARVTQTPRHKVTEMGQEVTMRCQPILGHNTVFWYRQTMMQGLELLAYFRNRAPLDDSGMPKDRFSAEMPDATLATLKIQPSEPRDSAVYFCASGSSLAETQYFGPGTRLLVL.

Here the CDR3 reads CASSQGPGYSNQPQHF. For the CDR3, the DNA is TGTGCCAGCAGCCAAGGCCCAGGCTATAGCAATCAGCCCCAGCATTTT. The V gene is TRBV4-2, the J gene TRBJ1-5, with no clear D. The V gene's germline CDR1 is LGHNA and CDR2 YNFKEQ. The length of the CDR3 is 16 residues. The V and J ends lost 1 base and 0 bases respectively, with 10 bases between them.

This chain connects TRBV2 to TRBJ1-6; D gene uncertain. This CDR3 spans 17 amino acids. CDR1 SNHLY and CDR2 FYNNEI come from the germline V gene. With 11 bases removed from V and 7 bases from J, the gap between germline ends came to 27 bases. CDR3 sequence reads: CASTPGDILLWNSPLHF. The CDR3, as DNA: TGTGCCTCCACGCCAGGCGACATTCTCCTATGGAATTCACCCCTCCACTTT.

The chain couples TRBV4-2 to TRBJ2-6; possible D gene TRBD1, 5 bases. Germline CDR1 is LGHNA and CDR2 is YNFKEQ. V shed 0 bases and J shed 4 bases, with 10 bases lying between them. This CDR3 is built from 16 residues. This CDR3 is CASSQDAWTGANVLTF. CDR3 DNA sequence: TGTGCCAGCAGCCAAGATGCATGGACAGGGGCCAACGTCCTGACTTTC.

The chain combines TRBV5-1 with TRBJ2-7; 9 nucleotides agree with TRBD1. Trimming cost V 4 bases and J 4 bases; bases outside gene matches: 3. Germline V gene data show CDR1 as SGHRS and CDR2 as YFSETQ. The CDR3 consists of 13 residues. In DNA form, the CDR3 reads TGCGCCAGCAGCGGGGGACAGGGTTACGAGCAGTACTTC. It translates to CASSGGQGYEQYF.

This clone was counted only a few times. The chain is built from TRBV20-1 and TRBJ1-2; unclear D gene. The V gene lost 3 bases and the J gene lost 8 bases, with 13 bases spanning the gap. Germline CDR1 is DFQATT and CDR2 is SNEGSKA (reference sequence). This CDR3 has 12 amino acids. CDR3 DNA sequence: TGCAGTGCTAGTCACACCCGTGGAGGCTACACCTTC. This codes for CSASHTRGGYTF.

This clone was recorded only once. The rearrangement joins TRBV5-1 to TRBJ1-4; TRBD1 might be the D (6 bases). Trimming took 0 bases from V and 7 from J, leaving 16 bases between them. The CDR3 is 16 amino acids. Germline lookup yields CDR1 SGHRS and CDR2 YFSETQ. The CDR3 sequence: CASSLGGQRGSEKLFF. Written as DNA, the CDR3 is TGCGCCAGCAGCTTGGGGGGACAAAGGGGATCTGAAAAACTGTTTTTT.

Here the CDR3 reads CSGNLQVQAFF. The CDR3 nucleotides read TGCAGTGGAAACTTACAGGTTCAAGCTTTCTTT. V and J are TRBV20-1 and TRBJ1-1, with a tentative D call TRBD1 (5 bases). The V end was cut by 7 bases, the J end by 9 bases, with 15 bases between. Germline CDR1 reads DFQATT; CDR2 reads SNEGSKA (reference sequence). The CDR3 is made up of 11 amino acids.

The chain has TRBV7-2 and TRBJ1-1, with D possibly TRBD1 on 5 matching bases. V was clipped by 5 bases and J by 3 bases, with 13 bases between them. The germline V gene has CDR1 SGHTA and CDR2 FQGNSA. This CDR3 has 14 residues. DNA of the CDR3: TGTGCCAGCAGCACGAGGGACGTTTACACTGAAGCTTTCTTT. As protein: CASSTRDVYTEAFF.

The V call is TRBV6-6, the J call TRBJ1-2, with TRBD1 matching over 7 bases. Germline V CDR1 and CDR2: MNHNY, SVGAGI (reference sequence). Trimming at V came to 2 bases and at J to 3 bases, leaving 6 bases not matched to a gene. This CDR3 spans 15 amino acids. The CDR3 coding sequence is TGTGCCAGCAGTTACACCCAGGGGGGGGACTATGGCTACACCTTC. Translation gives CASSYTQGGDYGYTF.

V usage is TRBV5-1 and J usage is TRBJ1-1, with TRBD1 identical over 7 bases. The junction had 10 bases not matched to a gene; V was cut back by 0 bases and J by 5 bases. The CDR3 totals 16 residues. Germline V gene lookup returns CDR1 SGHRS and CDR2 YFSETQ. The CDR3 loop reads CASSLGNTGARTEAFF. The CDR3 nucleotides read TGCGCCAGCAGCTTGGGTAATACAGGGGCCCGGACTGAAGCTTTCTTT.

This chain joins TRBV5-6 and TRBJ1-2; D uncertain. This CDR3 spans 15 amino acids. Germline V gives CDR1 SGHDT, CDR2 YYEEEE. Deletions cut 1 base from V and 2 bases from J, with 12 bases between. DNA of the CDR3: TGTGCCAGCAGCTTGAGCCCCGGTGCCAACTATGGCTACACCTTC. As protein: CASSLSPGANYGYTF.

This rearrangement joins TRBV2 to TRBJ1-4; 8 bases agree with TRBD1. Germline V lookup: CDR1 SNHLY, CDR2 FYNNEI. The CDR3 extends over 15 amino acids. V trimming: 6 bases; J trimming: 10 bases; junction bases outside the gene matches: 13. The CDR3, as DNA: TGTGCCAGCAGCAGGGGGCAACGAGGAATGGCAAAACTGTTTTTT. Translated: CASSRGQRGMAKLFF. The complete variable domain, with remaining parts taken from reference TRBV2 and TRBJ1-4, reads EPEVTQTPSHQVTQMGQEVILRCVPISNHLYFYWYRQILGQKVEFLVSFYNNEISEKSEIFDDQFSVERPDGSNFTLKIRSTKLEDSAMYFCASSRGQRGMAKLFFGSGTQLSVL.

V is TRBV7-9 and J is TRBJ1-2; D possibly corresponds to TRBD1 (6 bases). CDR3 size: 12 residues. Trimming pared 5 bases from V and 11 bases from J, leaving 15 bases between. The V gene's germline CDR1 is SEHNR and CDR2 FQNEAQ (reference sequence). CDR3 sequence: CASSPGQLSYTF. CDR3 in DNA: TGTGCCAGCAGCCCTGGACAGCTCTCTTACACCTTC. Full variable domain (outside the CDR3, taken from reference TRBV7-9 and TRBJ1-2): DTGVSQNPRHKITKRGQNVTFRCDPISEHNRLYWYRQTLGQGPEFLTYFQNEAQLEKSRLLSDRFSAERPKGSFSTLEIQRTEQGDSAMYLCASSPGQLSYTFGSGTRLTVV.

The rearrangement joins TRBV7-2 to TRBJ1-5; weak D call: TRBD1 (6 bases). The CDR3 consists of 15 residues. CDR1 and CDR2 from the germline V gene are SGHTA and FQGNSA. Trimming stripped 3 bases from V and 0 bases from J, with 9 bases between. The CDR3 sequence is CASSLGQGSNQPQHF. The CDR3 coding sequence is TGTGCCAGCAGCTTGGGACAAGGTAGCAATCAGCCCCAGCATTTT.

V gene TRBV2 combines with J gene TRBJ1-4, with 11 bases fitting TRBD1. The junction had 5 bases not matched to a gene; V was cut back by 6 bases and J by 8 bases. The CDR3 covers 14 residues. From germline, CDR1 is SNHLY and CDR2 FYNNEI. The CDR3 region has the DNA TGTGCCAGCAGGCCGGGACAGGGGGACGAAAAACTGTTTTTT. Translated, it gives CASRPGQGDEKLFF.

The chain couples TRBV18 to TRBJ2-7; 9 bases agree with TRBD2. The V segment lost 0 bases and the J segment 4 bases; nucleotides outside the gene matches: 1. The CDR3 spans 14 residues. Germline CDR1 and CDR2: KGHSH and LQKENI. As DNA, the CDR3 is TGTGCCAGCTCACCACCGACTAGCGGTTACGAGCAGTACTTC. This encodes CASSPPTSGYEQYF.

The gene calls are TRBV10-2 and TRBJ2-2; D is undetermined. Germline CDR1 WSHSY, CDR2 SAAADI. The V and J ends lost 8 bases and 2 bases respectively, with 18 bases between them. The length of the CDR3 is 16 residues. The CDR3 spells CASSAPWGFNTGELFF. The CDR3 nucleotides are TGCGCCAGCTCCGCGCCATGGGGATTTAACACCGGGGAGCTGTTTTTT.

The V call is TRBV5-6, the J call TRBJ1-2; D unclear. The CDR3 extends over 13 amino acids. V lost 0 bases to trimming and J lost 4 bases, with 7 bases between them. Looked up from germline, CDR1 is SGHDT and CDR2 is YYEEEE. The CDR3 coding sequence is TGTGCCAGCAGCTTGGCGTCAGGCTATGGCTACACCTTC. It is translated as CASSLASGYGYTF.